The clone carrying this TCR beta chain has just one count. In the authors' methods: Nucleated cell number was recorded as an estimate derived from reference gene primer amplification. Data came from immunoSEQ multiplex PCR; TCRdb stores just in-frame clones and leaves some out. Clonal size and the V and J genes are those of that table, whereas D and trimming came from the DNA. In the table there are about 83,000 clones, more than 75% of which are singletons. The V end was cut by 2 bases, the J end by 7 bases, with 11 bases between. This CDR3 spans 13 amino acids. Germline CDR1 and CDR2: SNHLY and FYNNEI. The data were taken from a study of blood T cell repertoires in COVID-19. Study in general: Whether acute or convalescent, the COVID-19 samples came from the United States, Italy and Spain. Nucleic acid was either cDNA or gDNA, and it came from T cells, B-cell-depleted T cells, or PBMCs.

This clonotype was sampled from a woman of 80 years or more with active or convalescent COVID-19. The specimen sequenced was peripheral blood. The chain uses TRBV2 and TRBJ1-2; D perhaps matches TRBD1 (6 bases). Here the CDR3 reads CASSELGASGYTF. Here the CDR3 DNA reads TGTGCCAGCAGTGAATTGGGGGCGTCTGGCTACACCTTC.